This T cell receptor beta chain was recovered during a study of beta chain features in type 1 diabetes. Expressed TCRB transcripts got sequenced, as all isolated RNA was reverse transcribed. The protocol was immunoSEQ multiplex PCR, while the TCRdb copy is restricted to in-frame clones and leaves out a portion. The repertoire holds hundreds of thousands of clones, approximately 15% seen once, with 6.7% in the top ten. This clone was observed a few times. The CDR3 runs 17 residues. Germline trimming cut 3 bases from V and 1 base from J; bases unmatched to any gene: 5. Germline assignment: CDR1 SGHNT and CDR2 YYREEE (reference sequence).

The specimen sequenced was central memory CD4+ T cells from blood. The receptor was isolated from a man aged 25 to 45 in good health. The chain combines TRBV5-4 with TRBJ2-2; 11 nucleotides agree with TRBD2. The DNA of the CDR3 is TGTGCCAGCAGCTCTTCTAGCGGGGGGCTGAACACCGGGGAGCTGTTTTTT. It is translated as CASSSSSGGLNTGELFF. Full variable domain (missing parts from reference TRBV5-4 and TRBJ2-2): ETGVTQSPTHLIKTRGQQVTLRCSSQSGHNTVSWYQQALGQGPQFIFQYYREEENGRGNFPPRFSGLQFPNYSSELNVNALELDDSALYLCASSSSSGGLNTGELFFGEGSRLTVL.